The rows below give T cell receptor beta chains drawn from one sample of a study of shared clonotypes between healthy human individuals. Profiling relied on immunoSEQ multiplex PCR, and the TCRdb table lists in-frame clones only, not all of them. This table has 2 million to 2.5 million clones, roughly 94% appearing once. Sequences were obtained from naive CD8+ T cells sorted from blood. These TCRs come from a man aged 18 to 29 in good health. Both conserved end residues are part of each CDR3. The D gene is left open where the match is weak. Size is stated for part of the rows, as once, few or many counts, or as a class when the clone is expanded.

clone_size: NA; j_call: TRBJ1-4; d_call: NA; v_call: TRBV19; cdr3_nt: TGTGCCAGTAGTATAGAGGGTGAAAAACTGTTTTTT; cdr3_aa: CASSIEGEKLFF
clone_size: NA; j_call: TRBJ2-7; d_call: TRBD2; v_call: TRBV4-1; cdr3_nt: TGCGCCAGCAGCCCCCGCACTAGCGGGAGCCCCTACGAGCAGTACTTC; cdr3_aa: CASSPRTSGSPYEQYF
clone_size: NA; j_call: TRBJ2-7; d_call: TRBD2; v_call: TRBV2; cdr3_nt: TGTGCCAGCAGTAATAGCGGGGGGCAAAAATCCCCCTACGAGCAGTACTTC; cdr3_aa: CASSNSGGQKSPYEQYF
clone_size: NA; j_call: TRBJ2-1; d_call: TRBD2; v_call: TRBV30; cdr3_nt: TGTGCCTGGAGTGAAGCGGGAGAGCAGTTCTTC; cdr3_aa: CAWSEAGEQFF
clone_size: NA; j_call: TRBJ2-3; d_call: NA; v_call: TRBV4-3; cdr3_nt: TGCGCCAGCAGCCAAGATCAGACTACAGATACGCAGTATTTT; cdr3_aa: CASSQDQTTDTQYF
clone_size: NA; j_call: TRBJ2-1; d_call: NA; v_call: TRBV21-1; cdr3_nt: TGTGCCAGCAGCAAAGATGCCCGTGTAGAGTCCAATGAGCAGTTCTTC; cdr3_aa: CASSKDARVESNEQFF
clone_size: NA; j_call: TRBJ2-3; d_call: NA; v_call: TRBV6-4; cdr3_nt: TGTGCCAGCAGTGTATGGGTTGGGACAGATACGCAGTATTTT; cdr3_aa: CASSVWVGTDTQYF
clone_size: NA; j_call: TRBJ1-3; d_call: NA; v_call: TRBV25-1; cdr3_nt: TGTGCCAGCAGTGGGGCGGGGGCTGGAAACACCATATATTTT; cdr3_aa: CASSGAGAGNTIYF
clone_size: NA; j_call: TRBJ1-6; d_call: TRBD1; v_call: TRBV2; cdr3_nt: TGTGCCAGCGAACAGGGGTTTTCACCCCTCCACTTT; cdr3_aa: CASEQGFSPLHF
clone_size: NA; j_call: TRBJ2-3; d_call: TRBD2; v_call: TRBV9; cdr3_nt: TGTGCCAGCAGCGTAGCTAGCGGAGGAGGATTCGATACGCAGTATTTT; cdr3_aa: CASSVASGGGFDTQYF
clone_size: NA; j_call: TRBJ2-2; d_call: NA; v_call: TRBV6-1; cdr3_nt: TGTGCCAGCAGTGAAGGGACATACACCGGGGAGCTGTTTTTT; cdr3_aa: CASSEGTYTGELFF
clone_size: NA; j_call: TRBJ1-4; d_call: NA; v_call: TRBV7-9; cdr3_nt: TGTGCCAGCAGCTCATGGACGGGAACTAATGAAAAACTGTTTTTT; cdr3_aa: CASSSWTGTNEKLFF
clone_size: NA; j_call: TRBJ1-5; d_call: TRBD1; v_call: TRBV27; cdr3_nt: TGTGCCAGCACTCCGACAGGGATTGGGGATCAGCCCCAGCATTTT; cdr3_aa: CASTPTGIGDQPQHF
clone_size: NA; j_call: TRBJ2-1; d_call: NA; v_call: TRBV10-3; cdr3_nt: TGTGCCATCAGTGCCCAGGTGGGTGAGGATGAGCAGTTCTTC; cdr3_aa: CAISAQVGEDEQFF
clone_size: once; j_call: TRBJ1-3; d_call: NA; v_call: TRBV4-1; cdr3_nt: TGCGCCAGCAGCGAGGGGAACACCATATATTTT; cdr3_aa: CASSEGNTIYF
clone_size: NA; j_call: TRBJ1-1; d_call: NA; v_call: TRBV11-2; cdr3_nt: TGTGCCAGCAGCTTACCCAGGGAGGGTATATTGAACACTGAAGCTTTCTTT; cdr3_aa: CASSLPREGILNTEAFF
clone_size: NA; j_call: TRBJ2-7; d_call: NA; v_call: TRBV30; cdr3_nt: TGTGCCTGGACCAACATGAACTCCTACGAGCAGTACTTC; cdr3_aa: CAWTNMNSYEQYF
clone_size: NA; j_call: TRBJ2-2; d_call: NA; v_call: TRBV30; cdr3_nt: TGTGCCTGTACACTAGCAGATAACACCGGGGAGCTGTTTTTT; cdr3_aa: CACTLADNTGELFF
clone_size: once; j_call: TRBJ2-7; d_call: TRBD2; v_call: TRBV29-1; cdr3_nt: TGCAGCGCTAGCGGGGGGGCGGCCTACGAGCAGTACTTC; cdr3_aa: CSASGGAAYEQYF
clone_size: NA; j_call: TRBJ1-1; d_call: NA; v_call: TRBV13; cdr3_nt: TGTGCCAGCAGCTTAGGTCTAGGGGTTAGCTCAGGGGACACTGAAGCTTTCTTT; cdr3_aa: CASSLGLGVSSGDTEAFF
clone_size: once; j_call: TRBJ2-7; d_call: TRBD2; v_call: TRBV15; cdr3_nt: TGTGCCACCAGCACTGATAGCGGGAGAGACGAGCAGTACTTC; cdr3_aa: CATSTDSGRDEQYF
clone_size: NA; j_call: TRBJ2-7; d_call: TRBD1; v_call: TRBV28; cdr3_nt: TGTGCCAGCACCATGACAGGGGGTTCGGGAGAGCAGTACTTC; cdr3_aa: CASTMTGGSGEQYF
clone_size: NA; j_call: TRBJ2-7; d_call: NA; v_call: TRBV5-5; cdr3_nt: TGTGCCAGCAGCTTTCGGCAACAGGGCTCCTACGAGCAGTACTTC; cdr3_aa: CASSFRQQGSYEQYF
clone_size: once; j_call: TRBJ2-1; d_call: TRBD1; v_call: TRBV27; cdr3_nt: TGTGCCAGCAGTTTTGGTACAGGGGGGAACAATGAGCAGTTCTTC; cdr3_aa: CASSFGTGGNNEQFF
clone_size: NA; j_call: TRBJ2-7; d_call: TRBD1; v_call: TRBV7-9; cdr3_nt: TGTGCCAGCAGCTCCCTCAGTGGACAGGGAGGTTTGGGCTCCTACGAGCAGTACTTC; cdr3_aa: CASSSLSGQGGLGSYEQYF
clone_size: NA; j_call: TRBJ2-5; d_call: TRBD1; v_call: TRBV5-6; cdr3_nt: TGTGCCAGCAGCTCCCGGACAGGGATGCAAAAGACCCAGTACTTC; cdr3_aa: CASSSRTGMQKTQYF
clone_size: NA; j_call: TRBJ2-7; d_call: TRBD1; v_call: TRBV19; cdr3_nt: TGTGCCAGTAGTATAGGGGGACAGCCACTCGACGAGCAGTACTTC; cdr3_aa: CASSIGGQPLDEQYF
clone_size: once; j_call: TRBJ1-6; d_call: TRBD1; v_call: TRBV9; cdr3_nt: TGTGCCAGCAGCGTCACAGGGGCCTCTCTAGAAAATTCACCCCTCCACTTT; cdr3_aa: CASSVTGASLENSPLHF
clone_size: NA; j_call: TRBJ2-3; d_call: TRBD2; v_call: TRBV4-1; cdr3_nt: TGCGCCAGCAGCCAAGTCCTAGCGGGGCACACAGATACGCAGTATTTT; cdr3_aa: CASSQVLAGHTDTQYF
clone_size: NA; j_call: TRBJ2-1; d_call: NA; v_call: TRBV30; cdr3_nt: TGTGCCTGGGACTCATTAAGCTCCTACAATGAGCAGTTCTTC; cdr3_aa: CAWDSLSSYNEQFF
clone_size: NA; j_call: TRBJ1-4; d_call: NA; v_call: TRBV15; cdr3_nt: TGTGCCACCAGCAGAGGGAAATTTGAGGAAAAACTGTTTTTT; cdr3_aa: CATSRGKFEEKLFF
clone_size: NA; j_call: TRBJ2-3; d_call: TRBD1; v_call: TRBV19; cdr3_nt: TGTGCCAGTAGTATAGGTAGGGGGCCGGCAGATACGCAGTATTTT; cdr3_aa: CASSIGRGPADTQYF
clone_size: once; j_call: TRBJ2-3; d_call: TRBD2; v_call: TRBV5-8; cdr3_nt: TGTGCCAGCAGCCCCTCGGGACTAGCGGGAGGGAACGCAGATACGCAGTATTTT; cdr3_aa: CASSPSGLAGGNADTQYF
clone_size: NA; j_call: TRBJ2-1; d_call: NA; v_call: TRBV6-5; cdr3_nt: TGTGCCAGCAGTTACCTCGCAGGGGAAGTTAATGAGCAGTTCTTC; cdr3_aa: CASSYLAGEVNEQFF
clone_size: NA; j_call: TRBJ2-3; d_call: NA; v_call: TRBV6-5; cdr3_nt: TGTGCCAGCAGGCCCCAGGGGTTCACAGATACGCAGTATTTT; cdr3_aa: CASRPQGFTDTQYF
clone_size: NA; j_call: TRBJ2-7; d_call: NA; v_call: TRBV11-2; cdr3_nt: TGTGCCAGCAGCTTAGGCGCAGGGGATGCCTACGAGCAGTACTTC; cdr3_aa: CASSLGAGDAYEQYF
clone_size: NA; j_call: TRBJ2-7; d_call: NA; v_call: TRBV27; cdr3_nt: TGTGCCAGCTGGGGGCAGGGCTTCTACGAGCAGTACTTC; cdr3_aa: CASWGQGFYEQYF
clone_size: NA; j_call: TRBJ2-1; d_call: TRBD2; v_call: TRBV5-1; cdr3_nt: TGCGCCAGCAGCTTGGCCCAAACAGTTCCTACTTTGGCGGGAGGAACCTACAATGAGCAGTTCTTC; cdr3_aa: CASSLAQTVPTLAGGTYNEQFF
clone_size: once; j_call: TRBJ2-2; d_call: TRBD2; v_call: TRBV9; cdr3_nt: TGTGCCAGCACCCCGGGAGGGGGGTCCGGGGAGCTGTTTTTT; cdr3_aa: CASTPGGGSGELFF
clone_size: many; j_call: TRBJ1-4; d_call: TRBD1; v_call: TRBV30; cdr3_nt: TGTGCCTGGAGCCTTAGCAGGACAGGGGGTAATGAAAAACTGTTTTTT; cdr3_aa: CAWSLSRTGGNEKLFF
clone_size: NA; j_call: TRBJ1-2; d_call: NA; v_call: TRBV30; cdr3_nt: TGTGCCTGGAGTATGGAATCCGGCGGCTACACCTTC; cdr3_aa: CAWSMESGGYTF
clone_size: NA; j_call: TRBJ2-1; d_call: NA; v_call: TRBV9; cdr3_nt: TGTGCCAGCAGCCCCGGGGGTAATGAGCAGTTCTTC; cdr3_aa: CASSPGGNEQFF
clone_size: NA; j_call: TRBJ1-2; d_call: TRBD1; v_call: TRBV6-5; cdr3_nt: TGTGCCAGCATGACAGGGGCGGAAGGCAGTGGCTACACCTTC; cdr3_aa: CASMTGAEGSGYTF
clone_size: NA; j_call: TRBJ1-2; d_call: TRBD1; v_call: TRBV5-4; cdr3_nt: TGTGCCAGCAGCTTAGGACAGGGTAATGGCTACACCTTC; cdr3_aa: CASSLGQGNGYTF
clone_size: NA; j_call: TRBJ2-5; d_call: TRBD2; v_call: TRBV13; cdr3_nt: TGTGCCAGCAGCTTACGGGAGGGCCTGGGGGAGACCCAGTACTTC; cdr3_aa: CASSLREGLGETQYF
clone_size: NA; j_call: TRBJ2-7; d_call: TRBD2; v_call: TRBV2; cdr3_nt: TGTGCCAGCAGTGAAATGGGGGGACTAGTTTACGAGCAGTACTTC; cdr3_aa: CASSEMGGLVYEQYF
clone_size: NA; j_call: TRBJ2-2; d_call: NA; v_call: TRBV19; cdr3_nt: TGTGCCAGTAGTCCCAAGACAGGTAACACCGGGGAGCTGTTTTTT; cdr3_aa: CASSPKTGNTGELFF
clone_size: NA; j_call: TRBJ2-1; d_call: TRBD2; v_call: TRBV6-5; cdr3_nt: TGTGCCAGCAGTCTAGCGGGGGCTTTTGAGAATGAGCAGTTCTTC; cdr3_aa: CASSLAGAFENEQFF
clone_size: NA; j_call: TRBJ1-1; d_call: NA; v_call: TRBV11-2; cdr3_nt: TGTGCCAGCAGCCCCGGGAAGAACACTGAAGCTTTCTTT; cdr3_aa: CASSPGKNTEAFF
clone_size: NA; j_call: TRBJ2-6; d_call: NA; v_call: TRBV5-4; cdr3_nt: TGTGCCAGCAGCATGGACTCTGGGGCCAACGTCCTGACTTTC; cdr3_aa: CASSMDSGANVLTF
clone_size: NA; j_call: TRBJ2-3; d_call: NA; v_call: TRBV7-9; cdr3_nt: TGTGCCAGCAGTTCGGCAGGTAACACAGATACGCAGTATTTT; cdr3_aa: CASSSAGNTDTQYF
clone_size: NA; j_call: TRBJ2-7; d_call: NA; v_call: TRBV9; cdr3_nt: TGTGCCAGCAGCGTAGGTGAAGGGTACCCCTCCTACGAGCAGTACTTC; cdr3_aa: CASSVGEGYPSYEQYF
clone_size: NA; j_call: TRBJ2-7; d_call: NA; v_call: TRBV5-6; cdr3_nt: TGTGCCAGCAGCCCGGGCCTCGGAGGTTACGAGCAGTACTTC; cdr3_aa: CASSPGLGGYEQYF
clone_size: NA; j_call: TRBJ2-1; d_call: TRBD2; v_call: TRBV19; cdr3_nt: TGTGCCAGTAGCCCCCTGGGAGCGGGACTTTACAATGAGCAGTTCTTC; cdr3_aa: CASSPLGAGLYNEQFF
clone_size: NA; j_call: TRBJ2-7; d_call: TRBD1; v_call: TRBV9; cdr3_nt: TGTGCCAGCAGCGTAGAAGGGACAGGGTCTTTCGAGCAGTACTTC; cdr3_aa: CASSVEGTGSFEQYF
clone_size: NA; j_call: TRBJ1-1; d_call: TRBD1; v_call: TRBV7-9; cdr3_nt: TGTGCCAGCAGCGTGGACAGGGCTGAAGCTTTCTTT; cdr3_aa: CASSVDRAEAFF
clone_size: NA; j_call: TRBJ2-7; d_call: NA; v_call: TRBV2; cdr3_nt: TGTGCCAGCACCCCAAGCCGGGAACGAGGCGAGCAGTACTTC; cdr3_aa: CASTPSRERGEQYF
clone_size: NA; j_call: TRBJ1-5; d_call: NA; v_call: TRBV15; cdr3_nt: TGTGCCACCAGCAGAGATTTGAGCAATCAGCCCCAGCATTTT; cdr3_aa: CATSRDLSNQPQHF